This TCR delta chain was captured by sequencing in a study of gamma-delta chains in newborns, infants, children. This clone has a handful of counts. V shed 1 base, J shed 2 bases, and the junction held 19 bases outside the gene matches. The CDR3 covers 23 residues. From germline, CDR1 is GEAIGNYY and CDR2 EKD. TCRdb repeated clone calling on the reads with CATT. The top ten hold around 24% of the sample, which has about 15,000 delta-chain clones, roughly 7% seen once. J is TRDJ3 and V is TRDV2, with 10 bases fitting TRDD3. The specimen was blood. The TCR originated in a child who was a newborn, infant or young child, either healthy, febrile or measles-vaccinated (not recorded which). The CDR3 protein is CACDTPVHWSVLGDPWDTRQMFF. The CDR3 DNA reads as TGTGCCTGTGACACACCGGTACATTGGTCCGTACTGGGGGATCCCTGGGACACCCGACAGATGTTTTTC.